A single T cell receptor beta chain is shown here with its context. Its matching antigen is unknown. Germline CDR1 reads SGHVS; CDR2 reads FNYEAQ. The CDR3 runs 15 residues. Whole blood that had not undergone T cell sorting provided the isolated total RNA. No DNA is given; TCRdb re-called the 5' RACE reads and lists each CDR3 protein once. Its listing shows some 170,000 distinct CDR3 sequences. The data originate from a study of monozygotic twins with inflammatory bowel disease. Study-level findings and limits: A single strong clonotype or signal linked to IBD was not supported. Twins with IBD were found to have lower TCRbeta diversity (inverse Simpson) than healthy co-twins.

Sequencing was performed on blood. The rearrangement joins TRBV7-6 to TRBJ2-3. The receptor comes from a human donor with ulcerative colitis or Crohn's disease, or a healthy co-twin of an affected twin (not recorded which). This CDR3 reads CASSLDVRPTDTQYF.